This T cell receptor beta chain was sequenced during a study of identical twins. Trimming removed 3 bases at V and 3 bases at J, with 18 bases between. The germline V gene encodes CDR1 SQVTM and CDR2 ANQGSEA. The CDR3 sequence is 15 residues long. This clonotype was counted many times. TCRdb itself ran the 5' RACE reads through MiXCR, one entry per CDR3 protein. The sample shows approximately 700,000 distinct CDR3 sequences, roughly 6.2% of them seen only once. The chain joins TRBV29-1 to TRBJ2-7, with D possibly TRBD2 on 6 matching bases. The sample was naive T cells sorted from blood. The source is a man younger than 35 in good health. The CDR3 is CSVEGGDSGIYEQYF. Written as DNA, the CDR3 is TGCAGCGTTGAGGGAGGAGACTCGGGGATCTACGAGCAGTACTTC.